This T cell receptor beta chain was retrieved from a study of T-cell memory formation after mild COVID-19. Overall study results and limits: Nothing showed for sure that second-wave clones peaking on day 37 were SARS-CoV-2 specific. CD4+ contracting clones were mainly CM and EM; CD8+ ones, EMRA.

The CDR3 is made up of 15 amino acids. Trimming at V came to 3 bases and at J to 4 bases, leaving 4 bases not matched to a gene. Germline V lookup: CDR1 SGHTA, CDR2 FQGNSA. Libraries for TCRalpha and TCRbeta carried sample barcodes and unique molecular identifiers via 5'RACE. TCRdb ran MiXCR on the 5' RACE reads and lists one entry per CDR3 protein. The sample comprises around 250,000 distinct CDR3 sequences, roughly 9.4% of which are singletons, and around 23% rests with the top ten. Notes on this clonotype: The antigen remains undetermined.

This sequence was found in a man younger than 35 who had mild COVID-19 (a few samples of this study predate the infection). Cell type and time point are not known. The rearrangement uses TRBV7-2 and TRBJ2-3; 10 bases align to TRBD2. Sequencing used PBMCs or a T cell subset sorted from them (not recorded which). This CDR3 is CASSFYSGGSDTQYF. CDR3 in DNA: TGTGCCAGCAGCTTTTATAGCGGGGGGTCAGATACGCAGTATTTT.